The clone carrying this T cell receptor beta chain was seen a single time. These data originate in a study of blood T cell repertoires in COVID-19. Across the study: T cells, B-cell-depleted T cells, or PBMCs supplied cDNA or gDNA.

In the original processing: Estimated nucleated cell counts came from reference gene primer amplification. Generated by immunoSEQ multiplex PCR, the TCRdb table keeps only in-frame clones and is missing some. V and J calls and clone size are given by that table; D and trimming were obtained from the DNA. Here the sample spans about 58,000 clones, around 85% being singletons. Looked up from germline, CDR1 is MNHEY and CDR2 is SMNVEV (reference sequence). The CDR3 length is 12 residues. With 5 bases clipped from V and 2 bases from J, the junction kept 0 bases outside the gene matches. This chain uses TRBV27 with TRBJ2-7; TRBD2 agrees at 7 bases. Sequenced: peripheral blood. This receptor was taken from a human donor in a cohort sampled during active COVID-19. CDR3: CASSGRAYEQYF. Written as DNA, the CDR3 is TGTGCCAGCAGTGGGAGGGCCTACGAGCAGTACTTC.